These T cell receptor beta chains were read from a single sample in a study of T cells after yellow fever vaccination. TCRdb fed the 5' RACE reads into MiXCR, producing one record per CDR3 protein. The repertoire includes nearly 350,000 distinct CDR3 sequences, 7% to 9% of them detected once, and approximately 16% sits in the top ten. The sample was PBMCs, taken roughly 46 days after the first yellow fever vaccination. The receptors stem from a man aged 18-30 years who received the YFV17D yellow fever vaccine. CDR3s include the opening cysteine and the closing phenylalanine or tryptophan. The order of the fields is CDR3 length, J gene, V gene, D gene, clone size, CDR3 protein, CDR3 DNA. The D gene is left open where the match is weak. The listing skips clone size in some rows; elsewhere it reads once, few, many or a size class.

17 | TRBJ2-5 | TRBV27 | TRBD2 | few | CASSLSNKLAGVETQYF | TGTGCCAGCAGTTTATCGAATAAACTAGCGGGGGTGGAGACCCAGTACTTC
14 | TRBJ1-1 | TRBV11-1 | TRBD1 | few | CASSYAGQGPEAFF | TGTGCCAGCAGCTACGCGGGACAGGGCCCTGAAGCTTTCTTT
15 | TRBJ2-6 | TRBV2 | . | few | CASSGSYSGANVLTF | TGTGCCAGCAGTGGCAGTTACTCTGGGGCCAACGTCCTGACTTTC
14 | TRBJ1-1 | TRBV29-1 | TRBD1 | . | CSVSRQGRDTEAFF | TGCAGCGTTTCGCGACAGGGGAGGGACACTGAAGCTTTCTTT
15 | TRBJ1-2 | TRBV3-1 | TRBD1 | few | CASSLGQGQGYGYTF | TGTGCCAGCAGCCTTGGACAGGGGCAGGGGTATGGCTACACCTTC
14 | TRBJ2-5 | TRBV7-2 | . | . | CASSFSPGGETQYF | TGTGCCAGCAGCTTTTCCCCCGGCGGGGAGACCCAGTACTTC
14 | TRBJ1-2 | TRBV21-1 | . | . | CASSLTGSIYGYTF | TGTGCCAGCAGCTTAACCGGGTCGATCTATGGCTACACCTTC
14 | TRBJ2-7 | TRBV10-3 | . | few | CAISESYQTYEQYF | TGTGCCATCAGTGAGTCGTATCAGACCTACGAGCAGTACTTC
13 | TRBJ2-7 | TRBV7-2 | . | . | CAVSDRGPYEQYF | TGTGCCGTCAGCGACCGAGGACCCTACGAGCAGTACTTC
14 | TRBJ1-1 | TRBV18 | . | few | CASSSRTVNTEAFF | TGTGCCAGCTCATCGAGGACAGTGAACACTGAAGCTTTCTTT
14 | TRBJ2-3 | TRBV10-3 | TRBD1 | few | CAISGNGQGDTQYF | TGTGCCATCAGTGGGAATGGACAGGGAGATACGCAGTATTTT
16 | TRBJ2-3 | TRBV9 | TRBD1 | few | CASSVAPTGGGDTQYF | TGTGCCAGCAGCGTAGCTCCGACAGGGGGGGGAGATACGCAGTATTTT
16 | TRBJ2-5 | TRBV3-1 | TRBD2 | . | CASSQGGGAGRETQYF | TGTGCCAGCAGCCAAGGCGGGGGGGCCGGTCGGGAGACCCAGTACTTC
16 | TRBJ2-7 | TRBV4-3 | TRBD2 | . | CASSQDVAGAAYEQYF | TGCGCCAGCAGCCAAGATGTAGCGGGGGCCGCCTACGAGCAGTACTTC
12 | TRBJ2-3 | TRBV7-2 | . | . | CASSVYRDTQYF | TGTGCCAGCAGCGTCTATAGGGATACGCAGTATTTT
14 | TRBJ2-7 | TRBV3-1 | . | . | CASSQRGGPYEQYF | TGTGCCAGCAGCCAAAGAGGGGGGCCCTACGAGCAGTACTTC
16 | TRBJ2-1 | TRBV6-2/TRBV6-3 | . | . | CASSYSGTSSYNEQFF | TGTGCCAGCAGTTACTCCGGGACGAGCTCCTACAATGAGCAGTTCTTC
15 | TRBJ2-1 | TRBV30 | TRBD2 | few | CAWSVRSSGGRGQFF | TGTGCCTGGAGTGTACGTTCTAGCGGGGGCAGGGGGCAGTTCTTC
16 | TRBJ2-2 | TRBV7-2 | . | . | CASSLFNPANTGELFF | TGTGCCAGCAGCTTATTTAACCCGGCCAACACCGGGGAGCTGTTTTTT
14 | TRBJ1-4 | TRBV27 | . | . | CASRPSVLNEKLFF | TGTGCCAGCAGACCCAGCGTTCTTAATGAAAAACTGTTTTTT
15 | TRBJ2-3 | TRBV6-1 | TRBD2 | . | CASSTSGGAPDTQYF | TGTGCCAGCAGCACTAGCGGGGGGGCCCCAGATACGCAGTATTTT
15 | TRBJ2-3 | TRBV6-1 | TRBD2 | many | CASSPTGTSIGTQYF | TGTGCCAGCAGCCCAACCGGGACTAGCATTGGGACGCAGTATTTT
15 | TRBJ1-1 | TRBV5-1 | . | . | CASSREKGGITEAFF | TGCGCCAGCAGCCGTGAAAAGGGTGGCATCACTGAAGCTTTCTTT
12 | TRBJ1-6 | TRBV28 | . | . | CASREPNSPLHF | TGTGCCAGCAGGGAACCAAATTCACCCCTCCACTTT
17 | TRBJ1-6 | TRBV4-1 | . | few | CASSPGPGVSYNSPLHF | TGCGCCAGCAGCCCTGGTCCCGGGGTCTCCTATAATTCACCCCTCCACTTT
14 | TRBJ2-5 | TRBV19 | . | . | CATRKGRNQETQYF | TGTGCCACTCGGAAGGGGCGGAATCAAGAGACCCAGTACTTC
13 | TRBJ1-4 | TRBV4-1 | . | . | CASSQGLREKLFF | TGCGCCAGCAGCCAGGGTCTAAGGGAAAAACTGTTTTTT